The next 15 T cell receptor beta chains were all read from a single sample in a study of T cell clonality in common variable immunodeficiency. Assay used: immunoSEQ multiplex PCR; TCRdb lists only in-frame clones, some missing. The sample contains some 43,000 clones, none of them singletons. Sequencing was done on a sample of peripheral blood mononuclear cells. These receptor sequences come from a person aged 18 to 75 in good health.

This clone was seen ten or more times. With the read ending 3 residues before the CDR3 end, the germline J gene is used to fill in that end. The V and J genes are TRBV20-1 and TRBJ2-1; D might be TRBD2 (6 bases). V lost 0 bases, J lost 8 bases, and 11 bases lay in between. Germline V lookup: CDR1 DFQATT, CDR2 SNEGSKA (reference sequence). CDR3 length: 13 residues. CDR3 loop: CSARDMGGHEQFF. The covered CDR3 bases are TGCAGTGCTAGAGATATGGGGGGACATGAG.

Concerning this clone: This sequence may be a read error, since a much larger clone differs from it by one base. Read coverage stops 3 residues before the CDR3 terminus; the germline J gene supplies the remainder. The rearrangement links TRBV7-9 to TRBJ2-3; possibly TRBD1 for D (6 bases). V gave up 6 bases and J gave up 4 bases, with 14 bases separating them. This CDR3 has 14 residues. Germline CDR1 and CDR2: SEHNR and FQNEAQ (reference sequence). The sequenced CDR3 bases are TGTGCCAGCAGGAGTAGAACAGGGCCAGATACG. Its protein is CASRSRTGPDT. The complete CDR3 protein is CASRSRTGPDTQYF.

This clone was counted ten times or more. The read is 3 residues too short to cover the CDR3 end, so that end is filled in from the germline J gene. The chain joins TRBV7-9 to TRBJ1-5, with 8 positions matching TRBD1. Germline V gives CDR1 SEHNR, CDR2 FQNEAQ (reference sequence). V shed 3 bases and J 6 bases; nucleotides not matched to a gene: 7. The CDR3 is made up of 15 amino acids. CDR3 DNA (partial): TGTGCCAGCAGCTTCTCCACAGGGGGAGGTCAGCCC. Amino acid sequence: CASSFSTGGGQP. The whole CDR3 reads CASSFSTGGGQPQHF.

This clone was recorded many times. The read halts 3 residues ahead of the CDR3 end, with the missing end drawn from the germline J gene. This chain connects TRBV5-4 to TRBJ1-6, with unresolved D. The ends were cut back, 0 bases at V and 0 bases at J, with 7 bases in the middle. CDR1 SGHNT and CDR2 YYREEE come from the germline V gene (reference sequence). The CDR3 is made up of 16 amino acids. The CDR3 protein is CASSLDSRSYNSPLHF. CDR3 DNA (partial): TGTGCCAGCAGCTTGGATTCCCGCTCCTATAATTCACCC.

This clone was observed many times. The CDR3 is cut off 3 residues early in the read; its end comes from the germline J gene. The chain couples TRBV5-1 to TRBJ2-7; 9 nucleotides agree with TRBD2. The CDR3 spans 14 residues. J lost 5 bases, V lost 4 bases, and 7 bases had no gene match. CDR1 and CDR2 (germline): SGHRS, YFSETQ. CDR3 in amino acids: CASSHGASGDEQYF. The covered CDR3 bases are TGCGCCAGCAGCCACGGGGCTAGCGGGGACGAG.

This clone appeared many times. The read terminates 3 residues before the CDR3 end, so the remaining end is supplied by the germline J gene. The chain links TRBV6-2 or TRBV6-3 to TRBJ1-5, with 7 bases fitting TRBD1. There are 17 residues in the CDR3. The germline V gene has CDR1 MNHEY and CDR2 SVGEGT. Trimming cost V 2 bases and J 5 bases; bases outside gene matches: 12. The CDR3 DNA, read in part, is TGTGCCAGCAGTTACGGACAACCCGGGACAGCACATCAGCCC. Its protein product is CASSYGQPGTAHQP. The CDR3 as a whole reads CASSYGQPGTAHQPQHF.

Ten or more counts support this clone. CDR3 amino acids: CASSLVGQGTDTQYF. The CDR3 bases that were read are TGCGCCAGCAGCTTGGTGGGACAGGGCACAGATACG. The gene calls are TRBV5-1 and TRBJ2-3, with 8 positions matching TRBD1. The CDR3 end lies 3 residues beyond the end of the read and is filled in from the germline J gene. Germline V gene lookup returns CDR1 SGHRS and CDR2 YFSETQ. The J segment lost 1 base and the V segment lost 0 bases, leaving 1 base of the junction unmatched. This CDR3 has 15 residues. Using reference TRBV5-1 and TRBJ2-3 for the parts outside the CDR3, the full variable domain is KAGVTQTPRYLIKTRGQQVTLSCSPISGHRSVSWYQQTPGQGLQFLFEYFSETQRNKGNFPGRFSGRQFSNSRSEMNVSTLELGDSALYLCASSLVGQGTDTQYFGPGTRLTVL.

This clone was seen repeatedly, ten times or more. The observed sequence ends 3 residues before the CDR3 terminus, with the missing tail filled in from the germline J gene. This chain joins TRBV20-1 and TRBJ2-1; 8 nucleotides line up with TRBD2. The J segment lost 7 bases and the V segment lost 6 bases, leaving 8 bases of the junction unmatched. Germline assignment: CDR1 DFQATT and CDR2 SNEGSKA (reference sequence). The CDR3 is made up of 13 amino acids. The part of the CDR3 DNA that was read is TGCAGTGCCTCTTGGTTAGCGGGGAATGAG. Protein: CSASWLAGNE. The full CDR3 protein is CSASWLAGNEQFF.

This clone occurred many times. The sequence runs out 3 residues before the end of the CDR3; the remainder is reconstructed from the germline J gene. The V and J genes are TRBV20-1 and TRBJ1-1; the D gene is possibly TRBD1 (5 bases). V shed 1 base and J shed 6 bases, with 15 bases lying between them. The CDR3 extends over 14 amino acids. The germline V gene has CDR1 DFQATT and CDR2 SNEGSKA (reference sequence). Here the CDR3 reads CSARGSGPGAEAFF. CDR3 DNA (partial): TGCAGTGCTAGAGGGTCAGGGCCGGGCGCTGAA.

In its sample, this clone was seen many times. The read ends 3 residues before the CDR3 terminus; that terminus is restored from the germline J gene. The chain combines TRBV7-9 with TRBJ2-5; D not certain. Trimming stripped 2 bases from V and 4 bases from J, with 2 bases between. The CDR3 contains 11 residues. Germline CDR1 is SEHNR and CDR2 is FQNEAQ (reference sequence). The CDR3 protein is CASSLLETQYF. CDR3 DNA, as far as it was read: TGTGCCAGCAGCTTACTAGAGACC.

This clone was counted between two and nine times. The read is 3 residues too short to cover the CDR3 end, so that end is filled in from the germline J gene. V is TRBV7-9 and J is TRBJ1-5, with D possibly matching TRBD1 (5 bases). This CDR3 is 15 amino acids long. V lost 0 bases to trimming and J lost 4 bases, with 10 bases between them. Germline V gene data show CDR1 as SEHNR and CDR2 as FQNEAQ (reference sequence). CDR3 sequence reads: CASSLALGGNQPQHF. The sequenced part of the CDR3 DNA is TGTGCCAGCAGCTTAGCGCTGGGGGGGAATCAGCCC.

This clone was seen many times. At one of its ends the junction is not consistent with the germline gene, which may arise from a read error. The CDR3 end falls 3 residues outside the read, so it is completed with the germline J gene. This sequence joins TRBV6-1 and TRBJ1-2; 7 bases match TRBD1. The CDR3 runs to 14 residues. CDR1 MNHNS and CDR2 SASEGT come from the germline V gene. This CDR3 reads CASREGGQNYGYTF. The CDR3 DNA, read in part, is TGTGCCAGCAGGGAAGGGGGCCAAAACTATGGC.

This clone has a count of ten or more. The CDR3 is cut off 3 residues early in the read; its end comes from the germline J gene. This rearrangement joins TRBV7-2 to TRBJ2-3; TRBD1 agrees at 11 bases. Germline CDR1 and CDR2: SGHTA and FQGNSA. With 0 bases clipped from V and 7 bases from J, the junction kept 6 bases outside the gene matches. This CDR3 is built from 16 residues. CDR3: CASSLATGQGANTQYF. The DNA read from the CDR3 is TGTGCCAGCAGCTTAGCTACCGGACAGGGGGCGAATACG. Variable domain in full (rest from reference TRBV7-2 and TRBJ2-3): GAGVSQSPSNKVTEKGKDVELRCDPISGHTALYWYRQSLGQGLEFLIYFQGNSAPDKSGLPSDRFSAERTGGSVSTLTIQRTQQEDSAVYLCASSLATGQGANTQYFGPGTRLTVL.

In this sample, this clone turned up many times. From the germline J gene comes the end of the CDR3, since the read stops 3 residues before it. This sequence joins TRBV19 and TRBJ2-3, with D maybe TRBD1 (6 bases). This CDR3 has 16 amino acids. Germline lookup yields CDR1 LNHDA and CDR2 SQIVND (reference sequence). Trimming left V 3 bases short and J 5 bases short, with 18 bases between. The covered CDR3 bases are TGTGCCAGTAGTATCCTGTCAGGGGCCGGCGGAGATACG. This sequence encodes CASSILSGAGGDT. The CDR3 as a whole reads CASSILSGAGGDTQYF. The variable domain in full, with the rest retrieved from reference TRBV19 and TRBJ2-3, is DGGITQSPKYLFRKEGQNVTLSCEQNLNHDAMYWYRQDPGQGLRLIYYSQIVNDFQKGDIAEGYSVSREKKESFPLTVTSAQKNPTAFYLCASSILSGAGGDTQYFGPGTRLTVL.

This clone was found many times. The read stops 3 residues short of the end of the CDR3; the missing end is completed from the germline J gene. The chain employs TRBV7-2 and TRBJ1-1; D unresolved. The CDR3 has 13 residues. Trimming took off 4 bases at V and 5 bases at J, with 11 bases between the two ends. The germline V gene encodes CDR1 SGHTA and CDR2 FQGNSA. CDR3 DNA (partial): TGTGCCAGCAGCTCCTCCAGAGTGACTGAA. Amino acids: CASSSSRVTE. In full, the CDR3 is CASSSSRVTEAFF.